What follows are 8 T cell receptor beta chains derived from one specimen sequenced in a study of control samples from healthy donors and cancer patients. Data came from immunoSEQ multiplex PCR; TCRdb stores just in-frame clones and leaves some out. The profile shows 95,000 to 150,000 clones, approximately 90% of them singletons. Sequencing input: blood. These receptors originate from a woman under 30 in good health.

The genes are TRBV28 and TRBJ2-7; no clear D gene. With 5 bases removed from V and 5 bases from J, the gap between germline ends came to 7 bases. CDR1 is MDHEN, CDR2 SYDVKM, per germline. The CDR3 is made up of 11 amino acids. In DNA form, the CDR3 reads TGTGCCAGCAGTACTTCCCACGAGCAGTACTTC. Protein: CASSTSHEQYF.

V and J are TRBV18 and TRBJ2-4; D uncertain. CDR1 KGHSH and CDR2 LQKENI come from the germline V gene. CDR3 length: 16 amino acids. V lost 6 bases and J 1 base, leaving 16 bases between the germline ends. The DNA for the CDR3 is TGTGCCAGCTCTGGCAGTTCATCTGAGGCCAAAAACATTCAGTACTTC. This encodes CASSGSSSEAKNIQYF.

The J gene is TRBJ1-4, the V gene TRBV2; D is undetermined. This CDR3 spans 10 amino acids. V was trimmed by 3 bases and J by 14 bases, leaving 7 bases between them. The germline gives CDR1 SNHLY, CDR2 FYNNEI. In DNA form, the CDR3 reads TGTGCCAGCAGTGATCACGAGCTGTTTTTT. This codes for CASSDHELFF.

The chain has TRBV15 and TRBJ2-1; TRBD1 agrees at 9 bases. V gave up 8 bases and J gave up 3 bases; unmatched junction bases: 2. The CDR3 has 13 amino acids. Germline-derived CDR1 and CDR2 are LNHNV and YYDKDF (reference sequence). The DNA for the CDR3 is TGTGCCACCCGACAGGGGGTCTACAATGAGCAGTTCTTC. Translation: CATRQGVYNEQFF.

V and J are TRBV28 and TRBJ2-5; TRBD1 is a possible D gene (7 bases). Trimming pared 5 bases from V and 4 bases from J, leaving 14 bases between. Germline-derived CDR1 and CDR2 are MDHEN and SYDVKM. The CDR3 totals 14 residues. The CDR3 coding sequence is TGTGCCAGCAGTCGACAGGGAGGTGGAGAGACCCAGTACTTC. As protein: CASSRQGGGETQYF.

The rearrangement uses TRBV12-3 or TRBV12-4 and TRBJ1-3; D gene uncertain. Trimming shortened V by 7 bases and J by 3 bases, and 7 bases separated the two germline ends. This CDR3 spans 12 amino acids. The chain's CDR3 is CASTMDGNTIYF. The CDR3, as DNA: TGTGCCAGCACCATGGATGGAAACACCATATATTTT.

The rearrangement joins TRBV28 to TRBJ2-1; 14 nucleotides align to TRBD2. This CDR3 contains 16 residues. V was pared by 5 bases and J by 8 bases, with 8 bases of the junction left unmatched. From germline, CDR1 is MDHEN and CDR2 SYDVKM. CDR3 sequence reads: CASSPPGLAGEDEQFF. CDR3 nucleotide sequence: TGTGCCAGCAGTCCCCCGGGACTAGCGGGAGAAGATGAGCAGTTCTTC.

This rearrangement joins TRBV18 to TRBJ2-5; D gene uncertain. The CDR3 is made up of 13 amino acids. CDR1 KGHSH and CDR2 LQKENI come from the germline V gene. The V end lost 2 bases, the J end lost 1 base, and 5 bases lay between the germline ends. CDR3 bases: TGTGCCAGCTCACCAAAGGCCCAAGAGACCCAGTACTTC. Its protein is CASSPKAQETQYF.